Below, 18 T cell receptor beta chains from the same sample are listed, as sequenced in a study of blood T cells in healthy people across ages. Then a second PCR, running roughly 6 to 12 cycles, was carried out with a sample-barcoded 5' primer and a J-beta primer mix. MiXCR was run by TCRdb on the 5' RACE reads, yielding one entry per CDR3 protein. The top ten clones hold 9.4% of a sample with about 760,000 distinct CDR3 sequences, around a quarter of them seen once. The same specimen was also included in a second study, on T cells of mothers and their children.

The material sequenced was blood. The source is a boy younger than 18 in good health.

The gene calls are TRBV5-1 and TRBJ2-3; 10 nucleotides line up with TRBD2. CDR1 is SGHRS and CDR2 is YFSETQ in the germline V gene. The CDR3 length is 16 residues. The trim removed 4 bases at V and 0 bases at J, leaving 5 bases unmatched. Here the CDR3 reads CASSGTSALSTDTQYF. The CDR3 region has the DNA TGCGCCAGCAGCGGGACTAGCGCCCTAAGCACAGATACGCAGTATTTT.

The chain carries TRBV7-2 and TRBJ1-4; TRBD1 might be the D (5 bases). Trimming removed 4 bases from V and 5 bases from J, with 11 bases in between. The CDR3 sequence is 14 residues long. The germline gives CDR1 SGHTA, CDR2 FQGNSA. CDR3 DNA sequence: TGTGCCAGCAGCTCGGGCAGGGCGAATGAAAAACTGTTTTTT. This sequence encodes CASSSGRANEKLFF.

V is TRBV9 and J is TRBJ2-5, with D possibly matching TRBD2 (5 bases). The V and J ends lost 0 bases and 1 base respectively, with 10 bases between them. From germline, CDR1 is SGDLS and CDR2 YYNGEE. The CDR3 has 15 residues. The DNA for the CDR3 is TGTGCCAGCAGCGTAGCAGCGGCAGTCCAAGAGACCCAGTACTTC. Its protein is CASSVAAAVQETQYF.

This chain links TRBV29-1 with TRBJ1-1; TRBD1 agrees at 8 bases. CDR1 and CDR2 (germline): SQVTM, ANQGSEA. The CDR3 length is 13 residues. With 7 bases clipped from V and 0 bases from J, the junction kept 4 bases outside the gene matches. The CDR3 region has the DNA TGCAGCGCGGGGACAGGCGTGAACACTGAAGCTTTCTTT. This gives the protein CSAGTGVNTEAFF.

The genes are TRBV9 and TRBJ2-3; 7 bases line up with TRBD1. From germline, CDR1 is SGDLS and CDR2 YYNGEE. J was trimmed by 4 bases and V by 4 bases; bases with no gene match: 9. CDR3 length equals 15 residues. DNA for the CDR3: TGTGCCAGCAGCTCTTCGACAGGGATCGCAGATACGCAGTATTTT. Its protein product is CASSSSTGIADTQYF.

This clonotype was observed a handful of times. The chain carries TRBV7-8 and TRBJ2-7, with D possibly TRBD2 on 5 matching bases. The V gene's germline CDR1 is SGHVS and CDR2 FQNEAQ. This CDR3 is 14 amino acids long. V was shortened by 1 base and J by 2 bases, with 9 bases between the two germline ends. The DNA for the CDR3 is TGTGCCAGCAGCTTAGTCGTGGAGGCCTACGAGCAGTACTTC. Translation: CASSLVVEAYEQYF.

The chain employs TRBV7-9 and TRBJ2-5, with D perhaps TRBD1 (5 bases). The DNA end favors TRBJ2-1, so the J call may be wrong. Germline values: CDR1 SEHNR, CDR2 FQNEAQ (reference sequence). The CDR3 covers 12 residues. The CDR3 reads CASSGRVNEQFF. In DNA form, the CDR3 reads TGTGCCAGCAGCGGCAGGGTGAATGAGCAGTTCTTC.

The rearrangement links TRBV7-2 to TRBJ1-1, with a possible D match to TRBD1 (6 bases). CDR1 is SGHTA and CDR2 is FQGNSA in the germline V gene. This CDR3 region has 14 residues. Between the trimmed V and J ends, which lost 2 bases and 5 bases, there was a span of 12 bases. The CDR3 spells CASSLRTAITEAFF. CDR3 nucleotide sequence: TGTGCCAGCAGCTTACGGACAGCGATAACTGAAGCTTTCTTT.

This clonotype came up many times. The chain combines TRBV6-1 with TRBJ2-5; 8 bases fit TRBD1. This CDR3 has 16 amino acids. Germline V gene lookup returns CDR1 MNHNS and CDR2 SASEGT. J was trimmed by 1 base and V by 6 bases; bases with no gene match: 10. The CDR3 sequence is CASRRGTGLFQETQYF. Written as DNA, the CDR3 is TGTGCCAGCAGGAGGGGGACAGGTTTGTTCCAAGAGACCCAGTACTTC.

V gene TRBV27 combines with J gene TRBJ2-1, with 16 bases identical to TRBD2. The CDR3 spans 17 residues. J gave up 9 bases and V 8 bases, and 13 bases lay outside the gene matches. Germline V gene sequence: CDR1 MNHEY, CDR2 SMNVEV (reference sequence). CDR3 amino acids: CASSGTSGRAYLGEQFF. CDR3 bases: TGTGCCAGCTCCGGGACTAGCGGGAGGGCGTATCTGGGTGAGCAGTTCTTC.

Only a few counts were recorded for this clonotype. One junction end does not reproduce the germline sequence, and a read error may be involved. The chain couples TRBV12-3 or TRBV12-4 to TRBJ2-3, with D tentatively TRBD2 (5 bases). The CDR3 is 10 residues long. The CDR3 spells CASRLDAQYF. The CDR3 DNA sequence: TGTGCCAGCAGACTAGATGCGCAGTATTTT.

CDR3 DNA sequence: TGTGCCAGCAGCCAAGAGACTAGCTTCCCCGGGGAGCTGTTTTTT. This translates into CASSQETSFPGELFF. The genes are TRBV3-1 and TRBJ2-2; TRBD2 aligns across 7 bases. Trimming took 0 bases from V and 6 from J; bases not matched to a gene: 4. Germline V lookup: CDR1 LGHDT, CDR2 YNNKEL (reference sequence). This CDR3 comprises 15 residues.

The CDR3 spells CASSSRSGSHYLSTDTQYF. CDR3 sequence (DNA): TGTGCCAGCAGCTCCCGGAGCGGGTCGCACTATTTAAGCACAGATACGCAGTATTTT. The chain has TRBV11-2 and TRBJ2-3; maybe TRBD2 (6 bases). Deletions cut 4 bases from V and 0 bases from J, with 23 bases between. Looked up from germline, CDR1 is SGHAT and CDR2 is FQNNGV. CDR3 length: 19 amino acids.

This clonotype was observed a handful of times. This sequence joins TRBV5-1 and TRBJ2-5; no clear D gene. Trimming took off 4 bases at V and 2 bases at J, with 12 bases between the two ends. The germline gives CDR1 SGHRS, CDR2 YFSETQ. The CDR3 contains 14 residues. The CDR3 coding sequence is TGCGCCAGCAGCGAGGCTACTCTACAAGAGACCCAGTACTTC. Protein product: CASSEATLQETQYF.

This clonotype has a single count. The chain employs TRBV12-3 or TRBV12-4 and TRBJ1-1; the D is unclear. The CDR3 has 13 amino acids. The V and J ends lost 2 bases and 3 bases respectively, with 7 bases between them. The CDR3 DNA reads TGTGCCAGCAGTTTAATAGAAGACACTGAAGCTTTCTTT. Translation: CASSLIEDTEAFF.

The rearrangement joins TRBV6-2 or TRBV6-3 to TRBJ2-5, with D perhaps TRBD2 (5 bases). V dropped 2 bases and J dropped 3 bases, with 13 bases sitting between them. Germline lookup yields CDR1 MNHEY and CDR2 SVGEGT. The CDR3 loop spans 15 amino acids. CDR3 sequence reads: CASSYLLAQEETQYF. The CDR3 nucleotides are TGTGCCAGCAGTTACCTCCTAGCTCAAGAAGAGACCCAGTACTTC.

This CDR3 is CSASRGTVYEQYF. CDR3 DNA: TGCAGTGCCAGCCGAGGGACAGTCTACGAGCAGTACTTC. This chain uses TRBV20-1 with TRBJ2-7; 7 nucleotides line up with TRBD1. This CDR3 is 13 amino acids long. The V gene end was trimmed by 6 bases and the J gene end by 3 bases; junction bases not matched to a gene: 8. CDR1 is DFQATT, CDR2 SNEGSKA, per germline (reference sequence).

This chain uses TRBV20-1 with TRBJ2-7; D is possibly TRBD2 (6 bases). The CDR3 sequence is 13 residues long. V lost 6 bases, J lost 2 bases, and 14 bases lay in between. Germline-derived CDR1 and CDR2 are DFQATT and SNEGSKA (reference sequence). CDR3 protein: CSAPTGETYEQYF. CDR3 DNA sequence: TGCAGTGCACCGACGGGGGAGACCTACGAGCAGTACTTC.